Following are 20 T cell receptor beta chains from one sample sequenced in a study of cytomegalovirus exposure and HLA in healthy donors. Researchers ran the PCR with 60 Vbeta and 13 Jbeta primers. TCRdb's copy holds only in-frame clones and misses some; the assay was immunoSEQ multiplex PCR. This table has fewer than 200,000 clones, just under 80% appearing once. The sample comprised PBMCs. These receptors were taken from a female donor in good health and CMV-seronegative.

The chain carries TRBV6-1 and TRBJ1-2; D uncertain. The germline V gene encodes CDR1 MNHNS and CDR2 SASEGT. The CDR3 consists of 13 residues. V shed 8 bases and J shed 4 bases, with 14 bases lying between them. In DNA form, the CDR3 reads TGTGCCAGCCACGCCCTTCGAGGCTATGGCTACACCTTC. It is translated as CASHALRGYGYTF.

The rearrangement joins TRBV29-1 to TRBJ2-3, with 12 bases that match TRBD2. Losses at the gene ends were 6 bases for V and 0 bases for J; bases not matched to a gene: 10. In germline, CDR1 is SQVTM, CDR2 ANQGSEA. The CDR3 contains 17 residues. The CDR3 loop reads CSVITSGRLLSTDTQYF. The CDR3, as DNA: TGCAGCGTAATCACTAGCGGGAGGCTCCTTAGCACAGATACGCAGTATTTT.

The rearrangement joins TRBV7-8 to TRBJ1-1; D call uncertain. CDR1 and CDR2 (germline): SGHVS, FQNEAQ. The CDR3 runs 13 residues. The germline V and J ends were trimmed by 3 bases and 4 bases, with 9 bases remaining between them. CDR3 residues: CASSFPPGTEAFF. The DNA of the CDR3 is TGTGCCAGCAGCTTCCCCCCGGGCACTGAAGCTTTCTTT.

The J gene is TRBJ2-3, the V gene TRBV6-6; weak D call: TRBD2 (7 bases). Germline CDR1 MNHNY, CDR2 SVGAGI (reference sequence). Trimming cost V 8 bases and J 5 bases, with 17 bases left between them. The length of the CDR3 is 14 residues. The CDR3 coding sequence is TGTGCCAGCGCCGATGGGGGGGCCCTAGATACGCAGTATTTT. Encoded protein: CASADGGALDTQYF.

This clone has only one observation. The V call is TRBV2, the J call TRBJ2-1; 9 nucleotides align to TRBD1. CDR3 size: 13 residues. The trim removed 7 bases at V and 6 bases at J, leaving 4 bases unmatched. Germline V gives CDR1 SNHLY, CDR2 FYNNEI. The CDR3 nucleotides read TGTGCCAGCAAGACAGGGGGTAGCAATGAGCAGTTCTTC. Protein sequence: CASKTGGSNEQFF.

The sample holds one count of this clone. The rearrangement joins TRBV30 to TRBJ2-7, with 10 nucleotides matching TRBD2. Per germline, CDR1 GTSNPN and CDR2 SVGIG (reference sequence). The CDR3 loop spans 14 amino acids. V shed 2 bases, J shed 6 bases, and the junction held 7 bases outside the gene matches. The CDR3 protein is CAWSFSGGGSEQYF. The CDR3 DNA is TGTGCCTGGAGTTTCAGCGGGGGGGGCTCCGAGCAGTACTTC.

This clone was seen a single time. V is TRBV11-2 and J is TRBJ2-7; TRBD2 might be the D (6 bases). The CDR3 covers 13 residues. Trimming stripped 3 bases from V and 3 bases from J, with 9 bases between. Looked up from germline, CDR1 is SGHAT and CDR2 is FQNNGV. CDR3 residues: CASSFAGIYEQYF. The CDR3 coding sequence is TGTGCCAGCAGCTTCGCGGGAATCTACGAGCAGTACTTC.

The CDR3: CASSANPGRGGYTF. DNA of the CDR3: TGTGCCAGCAGTGCAAATCCGGGGAGAGGTGGCTACACCTTC. This chain links TRBV2 with TRBJ1-2; unclear D gene. Germline CDR1 and CDR2: SNHLY and FYNNEI. CDR3 length equals 14 residues. Between the trimmed V and J ends, which lost 4 bases and 7 bases, there was a span of 16 bases. The full variable domain, its missing parts supplied by reference TRBV2 and TRBJ1-2, is EPEVTQTPSHQVTQMGQEVILRCVPISNHLYFYWYRQILGQKVEFLVSFYNNEISEKSEIFDDQFSVERPDGSNFTLKIRSTKLEDSAMYFCASSANPGRGGYTFGSGTRLTVV.

The chain recombines TRBV19 with TRBJ2-7; 9 bases match TRBD2. V gave up 5 bases and J gave up 6 bases; unmatched junction bases: 11. In germline, CDR1 is LNHDA, CDR2 SQIVND (reference sequence). This CDR3 spans 15 amino acids. The DNA for the CDR3 is TGTGCCAGTAGTTCCGTAGCTAGCGGGATTTCCGAGCAGTACTTC. Protein product: CASSSVASGISEQYF.

V usage is TRBV6-6 and J usage is TRBJ1-4; no firm D call. CDR3 length: 14 residues. Germline V CDR1 and CDR2: MNHNY, SVGAGI (reference sequence). V was shortened by 2 bases and J by 0 bases, with 4 bases between the two germline ends. The CDR3 nucleotides read TGTGCCAGCAGTTACCCCGCAACTAATGAAAAACTGTTTTTT. It translates to CASSYPATNEKLFF.

The chain's CDR3 is CASSVLRAPNNSPLHF. CDR3 in DNA: TGTGCCAGCAGTGTCCTCAGGGCCCCTAATAATTCACCCCTCCACTTT. The chain uses TRBV6-1 and TRBJ1-6, with D possibly matching TRBD1 (5 bases). CDR1 and CDR2 (germline): MNHNS, SASEGT. The V end lost 4 bases, the J end lost 5 bases, and 15 bases lay between the germline ends. The CDR3 totals 16 residues.

The sample holds one count of this clone. The chain has TRBV27 and TRBJ2-1, with D possibly matching TRBD2 (5 bases). There are 12 residues in the CDR3. Germline CDR1 MNHEY, CDR2 SMNVEV (reference sequence). The germline V and J ends were trimmed by 8 bases and 5 bases, with 10 bases remaining between them. CDR3 amino acids: CASGQRHNEQFF. The CDR3 coding sequence is TGTGCCAGCGGCCAGCGGCACAATGAGCAGTTCTTC.

The gene calls are TRBV5-4 and TRBJ1-1; 7 nucleotides align to TRBD1. The CDR3 is 17 amino acids. Germline trimming cut 0 bases from V and 2 bases from J; bases unmatched to any gene: 10. Germline assignment: CDR1 SGHNT and CDR2 YYREEE (reference sequence). CDR3 in amino acids: CASSLGVGGGRNTEAFF. The CDR3 DNA follows: TGTGCCAGCAGCTTGGGAGTAGGGGGCGGTAGAAACACTGAAGCTTTCTTT. Full variable domain (outside the CDR3, taken from reference TRBV5-4 and TRBJ1-1): ETGVTQSPTHLIKTRGQQVTLRCSSQSGHNTVSWYQQALGQGPQFIFQYYREEENGRGNFPPRFSGLQFPNYSSELNVNALELDDSALYLCASSLGVGGGRNTEAFFGQGTRLTVV.

Points on this clone: The sample carries other DNA sequences with the same CDR3. The chain has TRBV5-1 and TRBJ2-1, with unresolved D. The CDR3 has 13 amino acids. Germline CDR1 and CDR2: SGHRS and YFSETQ. Trimming stripped 0 bases from V and 2 bases from J, with 3 bases between. The CDR3 bases are TGCGCCAGCAGCTTGGCCACCTACAATGAGCAGTTCTTC. As protein: CASSLATYNEQFF.

V gene TRBV5-4 combines with J gene TRBJ2-7, with D possibly TRBD1 on 6 matching bases. The CDR3 is 15 amino acids. Trimming cost V 2 bases and J 5 bases, with 17 bases left between them. CDR1 is SGHNT, CDR2 YYREEE, per germline (reference sequence). Here the CDR3 reads CASSLNRGSKDEQYF. Written as DNA, the CDR3 is TGTGCCAGCAGCTTAAATAGGGGGTCTAAGGACGAGCAGTACTTC.

The CDR3, as DNA: TGTGCCAGTAGTTTCGGCAATCAGCCCCAGCATTTT. As protein: CASSFGNQPQHF. This chain joins TRBV19 and TRBJ1-5; D is ambiguous. The CDR3 totals 12 residues. The V end lost 5 bases, the J end lost 2 bases, and 4 bases lay between the germline ends. Germline values: CDR1 LNHDA, CDR2 SQIVND (reference sequence).

V and J are TRBV7-8 and TRBJ2-2; 16 bases are a match to TRBD2. This CDR3 spans 19 amino acids. Looked up from germline, CDR1 is SGHVS and CDR2 is FQNEAQ. V lost 3 bases to trimming and J lost 0 bases; unmatched junction nucleotides: 4. The CDR3 region is CASSLGGLAGGANTGELFF. As DNA, the CDR3 is TGTGCCAGCAGCTTGGGGGGACTAGCGGGGGGGGCGAACACCGGGGAGCTGTTTTTT.

The chain recombines TRBV19 with TRBJ1-3, with TRBD1 as a possible D gene (5 bases). V was cut by 8 bases and J by 0 bases, with 14 bases left in between. CDR1 is LNHDA, CDR2 SQIVND, per germline (reference sequence). This CDR3 comprises 15 residues. CDR3 sequence reads: CASAGGRSSGNTIYF. The CDR3 DNA reads TGTGCCAGTGCCGGGGGACGGAGCTCTGGAAACACCATATATTTT.

The chain has TRBV2 and TRBJ2-7; 10 bases agree with TRBD2. The CDR3 covers 15 residues. Trimming took 9 bases from V and 2 from J; bases not matched to a gene: 10. CDR1 is SNHLY and CDR2 is FYNNEI in the germline V gene. CDR3 in amino acids: CASRRSGGLPYEQYF. In DNA, the CDR3 is TGTGCCAGTAGACGTAGCGGGGGGCTACCCTACGAGCAGTACTTC.

This rearrangement joins TRBV7-2 to TRBJ2-5; D is possibly TRBD2 (5 bases). V gave up 7 bases and J gave up 4 bases, with 19 bases separating them. Looked up from germline, CDR1 is SGHTA and CDR2 is FQGNSA. The CDR3 loop spans 15 amino acids. CDR3 sequence: CASTQSGKGGETQYF. In nucleotides, the CDR3 is TGTGCCAGCACCCAGTCGGGGAAAGGAGGAGAGACCCAGTACTTC.